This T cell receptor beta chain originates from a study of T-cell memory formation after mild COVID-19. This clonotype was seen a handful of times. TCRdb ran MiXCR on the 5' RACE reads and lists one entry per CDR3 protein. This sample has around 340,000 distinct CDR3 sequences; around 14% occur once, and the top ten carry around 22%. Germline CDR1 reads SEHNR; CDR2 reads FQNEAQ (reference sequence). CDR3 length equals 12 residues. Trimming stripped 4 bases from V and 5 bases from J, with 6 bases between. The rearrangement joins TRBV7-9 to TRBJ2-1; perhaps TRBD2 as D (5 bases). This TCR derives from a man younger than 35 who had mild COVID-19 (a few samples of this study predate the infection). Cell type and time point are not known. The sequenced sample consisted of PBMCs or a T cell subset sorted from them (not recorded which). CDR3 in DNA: TGTGCCAGCAGCTCGGGGAACAATGAGCAGTTCTTC. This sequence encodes CASSSGNNEQFF.